This T cell receptor (beta chain) was observed in a study of blood T cell repertoires in COVID-19. Study-level information: T cells, B-cell-depleted T cells, or PBMCs provided the cDNA or gDNA that served as material.

Clones were sequenced by immunoSEQ multiplex PCR, and TCRdb holds only the in-frame ones, with some missing. The table shows approximately 440,000 clones, with around 91% occurring only once. The CDR3 loop spans 12 amino acids. The V gene lost 5 bases and the J gene lost 2 bases, with 7 bases spanning the gap. Germline V gene sequence: CDR1 LGHDT, CDR2 YNNKEL (reference sequence). Two negative PCRs, clearance, or symptom resolution characterized the recovered Cohort 3 donors. The chain joins TRBV3-1 (or the pseudogene TRBV3-2) to TRBJ2-7; D gene uncertain. The material sequenced was PBMCs or T cells enriched from blood (not recorded which). The sequence was collected from a man younger than 35 who had recovered from COVID-19. The CDR3 region has the DNA TGTGCCAGCAGCATTCGTGCCTACGAGCAGTACTTC. Translated: CASSIRAYEQYF.